This TCR beta chain was found in a study of Ad26.COV2.S vaccination and SARS-CoV-2 variants. Documented treatment: around 19 received Ad26.COV2.S at low or high dose, single or two shots; roughly five received placebo; per-sample allocation not given. Sampling was performed 63 days after the first vaccine or placebo injection. It was an adult aged 18-55 years in Boston who was the donor. An Ad26 vector expressing Wuhan-strain SARS-CoV-2 spike served as the vaccine. Assay: immunoSEQ multiplex PCR; the TCRdb copy retains only in-frame clones and omits some. Of about 250,000 clones listed, approximately 88% were seen once; the top ten hold just under 3%. Concerning this clone: As yet, its antigen is unknown.

This CDR3 region has 13 residues. With 3 bases removed from V and 7 bases from J, the gap between germline ends came to 7 bases. Study outcomes and limitations: Vaccinated and placebo-treated recipients had similar non-spike TCR breadth. Spike-specific TCR breadth ran higher among vaccine recipients than placebo recipients.

The specimen was peripheral blood, collected in a trial of Ad26.COV2.S vaccine versus placebo. This chain uses TRBV12-3 or TRBV12-4 with TRBJ1-6; D is undetermined. This TCR was sampled from a person aged 18-65 years who received the Ad26.COV2.S COVID-19 vaccine or a placebo. The CDR3 reads CASSFGTNSPLHF. The DNA of the CDR3 is TGTGCCAGCAGTTTCGGTACCAATTCACCCCTCCACTTT.